Below are 26 T cell receptor beta chains sequenced from a single sample in a study of early T cells in non-severe SARS-CoV-2 infection. TCRdb analysed the 5' RACE reads with MiXCR anew, one entry per CDR3 protein. The table includes tens of thousands of distinct CDR3 sequences, about 15% detected once. Sequencing was done on a sample of whole blood. These receptors came from an adult who was a healthcare worker with PCR-confirmed SARS-CoV-2 infection or an uninfected control (not recorded which).

This clonotype was seen only a few times. The V and J genes are TRBV20-1 and TRBJ2-5; TRBD2 agrees at 8 bases. The V gene end was trimmed by 6 bases and the J gene end by 5 bases; junction bases not matched to a gene: 11. Germline V lookup: CDR1 DFQATT, CDR2 SNEGSKA (reference sequence). CDR3 length: 14 residues. This CDR3 is CSAPGTRRWETQYF. Here the CDR3 DNA reads TGCAGTGCACCTGGGACTAGACGGTGGGAGACCCAGTACTTC.

This clonotype came up a few times. The rearrangement uses TRBV5-6 and TRBJ2-5; a possible D gene is TRBD1 (6 bases). This CDR3 is built from 15 residues. Germline V gives CDR1 SGHDT, CDR2 YYEEEE. V dropped 1 base and J dropped 2 bases, with 12 bases sitting between them. The CDR3 loop reads CASSLTGQWQETQYF. CDR3 coding DNA: TGTGCCAGCAGCTTGACGGGACAATGGCAAGAGACCCAGTACTTC.

This clonotype was counted ten times or more. This chain connects TRBV7-2 to TRBJ2-7; weak D call: TRBD2 (5 bases). Germline CDR1 SGHTA, CDR2 FQGNSA. The CDR3 has 13 residues. V was clipped by 5 bases and J by 6 bases, with 14 bases between them. This CDR3 reads CASSITRRTEQYF. The CDR3 DNA is TGTGCCAGCAGCATAACTAGACGTACCGAGCAGTACTTC.

In its sample, this clonotype was seen a few times. The chain couples TRBV27 to TRBJ2-1; 10 bases are a match to TRBD1. CDR1 MNHEY and CDR2 SMNVEV come from the germline V gene (reference sequence). Losses at the gene ends were 5 bases for V and 9 bases for J; bases not matched to a gene: 1. There are 12 residues in the CDR3. The CDR3 nucleotides read TGTGCCAGCAGTCGGACAGGGGGTGAGCAGTTCTTC. Translating it yields CASSRTGGEQFF.

On this clonotype itself: Being one base from a much bigger clone, this may be a read error. This rearrangement joins TRBV7-9 to TRBJ2-2, with 8 bases that match TRBD1. The ends lost 5 bases at V and 1 base at J; junction bases unmatched: 3. The V gene's germline CDR1 is SEHNR and CDR2 FQNEAQ (reference sequence). The CDR3 totals 15 residues. The CDR3 nucleotides read TGTGCCAGCAGCCCAGGACAGGGGAACACCGGGGAGCTGTTTTTT. This sequence encodes CASSPGQGNTGELFF.

This clonotype was seen many times. CDR3 in amino acids: CSARQAAHLGDEQFF. The CDR3 DNA reads TGCAGTGCCCGACAAGCGGCACACCTCGGGGATGAGCAGTTCTTC. The rearrangement links TRBV20-1 to TRBJ2-1, with D possibly TRBD2 on 5 matching bases. Looked up from germline, CDR1 is DFQATT and CDR2 is SNEGSKA (reference sequence). Trimming cost V 6 bases and J 8 bases, with 23 bases left between them. This CDR3 region has 15 residues.

The J gene is TRBJ2-2, the V gene TRBV3-1; possibly TRBD1 for D (6 bases). Germline V gives CDR1 LGHDT, CDR2 YNNKEL (reference sequence). The CDR3 consists of 14 residues. V lost 4 bases and J 5 bases, leaving 11 bases between the germline ends. The CDR3 sequence: CASSRPGETGELFF. In DNA form, the CDR3 reads TGTGCCAGCAGCCGGCCAGGGGAGACCGGGGAGCTGTTTTTT.

This clonotype was seen more than once but under ten times. The junction does not match germline at one end; this may be a read error. J is TRBJ1-1 and V is TRBV6-5, with D tentatively TRBD1 (5 bases). The CDR3 length is 13 residues. Per the germline V gene, CDR1 is MNHEY and CDR2 is SVGAGI. CDR3: CASSYRVGTGRIF. Here the CDR3 DNA reads TGTGCCAGCAGTTACCGGGTAGGGACGGGTAGGATCTTT.

The chain uses TRBV27 and TRBJ2-2; D might be TRBD2 (5 bases). Trimming took off 3 bases at V and 3 bases at J, with 11 bases between the two ends. Per the germline V gene, CDR1 is MNHEY and CDR2 is SMNVEV (reference sequence). The CDR3 extends over 15 amino acids. CDR3 DNA: TGTGCCAGCAGTTTCGGTGGACTCCACACCGGGGAGCTGTTTTTT. Amino acid sequence: CASSFGGLHTGELFF.

J is TRBJ2-3 and V is TRBV6-1, with 10 bases identical to TRBD1. Germline V gene data show CDR1 as MNHNS and CDR2 as SASEGT. V gave up 4 bases and J gave up 6 bases; unmatched junction bases: 7. CDR3 length equals 15 residues. The CDR3 nucleotides are TGTGCCAGCAGTGTTGACAGGGGGCGCGCGGATACGCAGTATTTT. This sequence encodes CASSVDRGRADTQYF.

V and J are TRBV7-2 and TRBJ2-7; no definite D call. This CDR3 comprises 16 residues. V lost 1 base to trimming and J lost 0 bases, with 13 bases between them. CDR1 and CDR2 (germline): SGHTA, FQGNSA. The CDR3 DNA follows: TGTGCCAGCAGCTTAGGCCCGGCGGCGAGCTCCTACGAGCAGTACTTC. Amino acid sequence: CASSLGPAASSYEQYF.

This chain joins TRBV29-1 and TRBJ2-7, with D possibly being TRBD2 (6 bases). Germline V gene data show CDR1 as SQVTM and CDR2 as ANQGSEA. V shed 7 bases and J shed 7 bases, with 20 bases lying between them. CDR3 length equals 13 residues. The CDR3 DNA is TGCAGCGCCGGAGGACGGGGAGGATGGGAGCAGTACTTC. Residues: CSAGGRGGWEQYF.

The chain uses TRBV3-1 and TRBJ2-2, with D tentatively TRBD2 (5 bases). Germline V gene data show CDR1 as LGHDT and CDR2 as YNNKEL (reference sequence). The CDR3 is 15 amino acids. The V end lost 0 bases, the J end lost 4 bases, and 9 bases lay between the germline ends. The CDR3 region has the DNA TGTGCCAGCAGCCAAGAGGGAGTCGTCACCGGGGAGCTGTTTTTT. Translated: CASSQEGVVTGELFF.

This clonotype was seen many times. The V gene is TRBV5-6, the J gene TRBJ1-4, with D possibly being TRBD1 (6 bases). V was shortened by 4 bases and J by 13 bases, with 20 bases between the two germline ends. Germline V CDR1 and CDR2: SGHDT, YYEEEE. This CDR3 is built from 14 residues. The DNA for the CDR3 is TGTGCCAGCAGCACCCAAAAGGGGGAAGCGGGACTGTTTTTT. Its protein is CASSTQKGEAGLFF.

The rearrangement links TRBV10-3 to TRBJ2-2; no definite D call. CDR3 length equals 11 residues. Germline V lookup: CDR1 ENHRY, CDR2 SYGVKD. V was pared by 6 bases and J by 5 bases, with 4 bases between. The CDR3 DNA is TGTGCCATCAGGGGTACCGGGGAGCTGTTTTTT. Translated, it gives CAIRGTGELFF.

The chain has TRBV27 and TRBJ2-2; maybe TRBD1 (5 bases). The CDR3 contains 14 residues. V lost 3 bases and J 5 bases, leaving 10 bases between the germline ends. Germline lookup yields CDR1 MNHEY and CDR2 SMNVEV (reference sequence). The CDR3, as DNA: TGTGCCAGCAGTTTGGGGCAGTCTACCGGGGAGCTGTTTTTT. Translated, it gives CASSLGQSTGELFF.

The chain recombines TRBV4-3 with TRBJ2-1; 7 bases are shared with TRBD2. CDR1 is LGHNA and CDR2 is YSLEER in the germline V gene. J gave up 5 bases and V 0 bases, and 7 bases lay outside the gene matches. The CDR3 length is 16 residues. The CDR3 loop is CASSQDLASGDNEQFF. The CDR3 nucleotides are TGCGCCAGCAGCCAAGATCTGGCGAGCGGGGACAATGAGCAGTTCTTC.

This clonotype was counted at least ten times. The CDR3 DNA follows: TGCAGTGCTAACCCGACTAGCGGGAGGGCCAACGAGCAGTACTTC. Encoded protein: CSANPTSGRANEQYF. V usage is TRBV20-1 and J usage is TRBJ2-7; 14 positions match TRBD2. V was clipped by 4 bases and J by 5 bases; unmatched bases: 7. The CDR3 loop spans 15 amino acids. From germline, CDR1 is DFQATT and CDR2 SNEGSKA (reference sequence).

This clonotype was detected ten times or more. DNA for the CDR3: TGTGCCAGCAGCGCACAGGGTAGCAATGAGCAGTTCTTC. Amino acids: CASSAQGSNEQFF. The chain couples TRBV7-9 to TRBJ2-1, with D possibly matching TRBD1 (6 bases). The CDR3 extends over 13 amino acids. Trimming stripped 5 bases from V and 6 bases from J, with 11 bases between. The germline gives CDR1 SEHNR, CDR2 FQNEAQ (reference sequence).

The V gene is TRBV20-1, the J gene TRBJ2-1; D uncertain. This CDR3 contains 12 residues. V gave up 4 bases and J gave up 9 bases, with 13 bases separating them. The germline V gene encodes CDR1 DFQATT and CDR2 SNEGSKA (reference sequence). CDR3 region: CSATPLSGEQFF. The CDR3 DNA reads TGCAGTGCTACCCCCTTATCCGGTGAGCAGTTCTTC.

At least ten counts were recorded for this clonotype. The chain has TRBV12-3 or TRBV12-4 and TRBJ2-1, with 8 bases lining up with TRBD2. This CDR3 comprises 14 residues. The V gene end was trimmed by 6 bases and the J gene end by 7 bases; junction bases not matched to a gene: 8. The CDR3: CASRSPSGYNEQFF. The CDR3 nucleotides are TGTGCCAGCAGGAGCCCTAGCGGGTATAATGAGCAGTTCTTC.

The chain employs TRBV7-8 and TRBJ1-4; maybe TRBD1 (5 bases). Germline-derived CDR1 and CDR2 are SGHVS and FQNEAQ. V was shortened by 0 bases and J by 4 bases, with 9 bases between the two germline ends. CDR3 length: 15 amino acids. The CDR3 is CASSLADTINEKLFF. The CDR3 bases are TGTGCCAGCAGCTTAGCGGACACTATTAATGAAAAACTGTTTTTT.

This clonotype has a count of ten or more. The chain combines TRBV20-1 with TRBJ2-6, with 8 bases lining up with TRBD1. CDR3 length: 16 amino acids. Trimming cost V 3 bases and J 4 bases; bases outside gene matches: 8. Germline V gene lookup returns CDR1 DFQATT and CDR2 SNEGSKA (reference sequence). CDR3 region: CSASWQGASGANVLTF. The CDR3 DNA is TGCAGTGCTAGCTGGCAGGGGGCTTCGGGGGCCAACGTCCTGACTTTC.

The J gene is TRBJ1-1, the V gene TRBV7-3; D might be TRBD1 (6 bases). The CDR3 sequence is 13 residues long. Germline-derived CDR1 and CDR2 are SGHTA and FQGTGA. V was clipped by 5 bases and J by 6 bases, with 13 bases between them. The CDR3 DNA reads as TGTGCCAGCAGCGCGACAGGTTTCGCTGAAGCTTTCTTT. This codes for CASSATGFAEAFF.

The rearrangement joins TRBV6-1 to TRBJ1-1; TRBD1 matches 8 bases. Germline CDR1 is MNHNS and CDR2 is SASEGT. V was clipped by 6 bases and J by 5 bases; unmatched bases: 8. This CDR3 region has 14 residues. The CDR3 nucleotides read TGTGCCAGCAGACAAGACAGGGGCAAGACTGAAGCTTTCTTT. The encoded protein is CASRQDRGKTEAFF.

This clonotype occurred once. This may be a read error: a much more frequent sequence differs by one nucleotide. The genes are TRBV20-1 and TRBJ2-7; D unresolved. The CDR3 loop spans 11 amino acids. Germline V lookup: CDR1 DFQATT, CDR2 SNEGSKA (reference sequence). The DNA for the CDR3 is TGCAGTGCTATCGGAACGGACGAGCAGCACTTC. This sequence encodes CSAIGTDEQHF.